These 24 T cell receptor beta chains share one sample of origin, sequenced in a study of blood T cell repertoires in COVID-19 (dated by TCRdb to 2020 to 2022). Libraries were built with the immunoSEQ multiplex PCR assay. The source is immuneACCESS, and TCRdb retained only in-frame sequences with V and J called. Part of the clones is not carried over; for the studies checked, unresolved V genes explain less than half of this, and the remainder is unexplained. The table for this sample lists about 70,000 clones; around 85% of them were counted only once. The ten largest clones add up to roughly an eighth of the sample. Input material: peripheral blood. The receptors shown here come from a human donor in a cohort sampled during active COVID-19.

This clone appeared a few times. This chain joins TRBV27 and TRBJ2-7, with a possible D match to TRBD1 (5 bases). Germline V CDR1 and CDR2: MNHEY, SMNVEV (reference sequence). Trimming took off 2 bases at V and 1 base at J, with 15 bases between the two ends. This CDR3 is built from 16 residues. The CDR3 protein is CASSLTYSRVSYEQYF. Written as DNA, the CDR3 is TGTGCCAGCAGTTTAACGTATAGCAGGGTTTCCTACGAGCAGTACTTC.

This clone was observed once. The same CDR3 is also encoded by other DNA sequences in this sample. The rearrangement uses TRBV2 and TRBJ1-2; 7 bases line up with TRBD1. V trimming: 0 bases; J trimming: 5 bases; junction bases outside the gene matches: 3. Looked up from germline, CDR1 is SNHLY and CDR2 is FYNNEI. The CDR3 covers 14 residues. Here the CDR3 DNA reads TGTGCCAGCAGTGAAGCGGGGACAGAGTATGGCTACACCTTC. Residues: CASSEAGTEYGYTF. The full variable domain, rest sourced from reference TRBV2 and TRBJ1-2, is EPEVTQTPSHQVTQMGQEVILRCVPISNHLYFYWYRQILGQKVEFLVSFYNNEISEKSEIFDDQFSVERPDGSNFTLKIRSTKLEDSAMYFCASSEAGTEYGYTFGSGTRLTVV.

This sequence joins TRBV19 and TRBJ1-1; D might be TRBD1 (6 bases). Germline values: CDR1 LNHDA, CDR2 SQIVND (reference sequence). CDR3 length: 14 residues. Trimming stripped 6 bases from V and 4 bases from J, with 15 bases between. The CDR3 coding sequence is TGTGCCAGTAGAATTACAGGGATTGGCACTGAAGCTTTCTTT. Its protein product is CASRITGIGTEAFF.

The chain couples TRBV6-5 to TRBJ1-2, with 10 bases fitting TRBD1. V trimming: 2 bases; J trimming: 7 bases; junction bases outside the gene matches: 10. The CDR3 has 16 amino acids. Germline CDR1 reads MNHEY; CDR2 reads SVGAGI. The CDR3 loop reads CASSYDRGPRPTGYTF. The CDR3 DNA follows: TGTGCCAGCAGTTACGACAGGGGGCCCCGTCCGACTGGCTACACCTTC.

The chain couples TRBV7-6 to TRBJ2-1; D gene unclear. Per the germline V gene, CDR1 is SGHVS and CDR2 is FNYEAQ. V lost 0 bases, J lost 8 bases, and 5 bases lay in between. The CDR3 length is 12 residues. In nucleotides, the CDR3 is TGTGCCAGCAGCTTAGCAGCCCATGAGCAGTTCTTC. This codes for CASSLAAHEQFF.

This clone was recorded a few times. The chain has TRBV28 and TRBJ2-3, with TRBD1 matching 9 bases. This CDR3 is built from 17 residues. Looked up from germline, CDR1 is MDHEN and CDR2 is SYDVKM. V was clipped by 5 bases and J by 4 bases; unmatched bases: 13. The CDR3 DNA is TGTGCCAGCAGTCTCGCCGCGGGACAGGGAGCCCCAGATACGCAGTATTTT. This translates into CASSLAAGQGAPDTQYF.

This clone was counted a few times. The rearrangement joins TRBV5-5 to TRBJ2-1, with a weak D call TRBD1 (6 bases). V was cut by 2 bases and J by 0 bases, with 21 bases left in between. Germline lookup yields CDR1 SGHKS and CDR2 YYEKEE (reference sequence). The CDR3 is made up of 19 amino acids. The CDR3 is CASSFPTGTPKSSYNEQFF. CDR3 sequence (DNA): TGTGCCAGCAGCTTCCCTACCGGGACACCTAAAAGCTCCTACAATGAGCAGTTCTTC.

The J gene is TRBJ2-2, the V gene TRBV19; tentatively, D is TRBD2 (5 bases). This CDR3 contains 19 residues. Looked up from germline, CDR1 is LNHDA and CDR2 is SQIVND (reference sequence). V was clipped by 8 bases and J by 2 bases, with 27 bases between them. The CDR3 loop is CASGSYMPGKTINTGELFF. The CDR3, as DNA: TGTGCCAGTGGATCTTACATGCCGGGGAAGACTATAAACACCGGGGAGCTGTTTTTT.

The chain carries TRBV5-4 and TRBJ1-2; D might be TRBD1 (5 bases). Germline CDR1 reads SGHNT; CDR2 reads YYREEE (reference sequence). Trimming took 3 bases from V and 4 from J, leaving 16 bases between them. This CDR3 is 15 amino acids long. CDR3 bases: TGTGCCAGCAGCTCCGCGACAGTGGGGTCCTATGGCTACACCTTC. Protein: CASSSATVGSYGYTF.

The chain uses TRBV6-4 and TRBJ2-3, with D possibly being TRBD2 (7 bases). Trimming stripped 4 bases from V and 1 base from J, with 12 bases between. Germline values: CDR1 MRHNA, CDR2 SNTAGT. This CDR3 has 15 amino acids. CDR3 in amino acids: CASSAEGGGTDTQYF. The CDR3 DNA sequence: TGTGCCAGCAGTGCGGAGGGGGGGGGCACAGATACGCAGTATTTT.

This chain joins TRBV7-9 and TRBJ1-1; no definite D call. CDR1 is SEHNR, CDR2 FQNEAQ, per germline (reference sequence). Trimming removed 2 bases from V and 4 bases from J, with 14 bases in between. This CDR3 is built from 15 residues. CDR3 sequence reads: CASSLLPGWSTEAFF. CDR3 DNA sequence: TGTGCCAGCAGCTTATTGCCGGGTTGGAGCACTGAAGCTTTCTTT.

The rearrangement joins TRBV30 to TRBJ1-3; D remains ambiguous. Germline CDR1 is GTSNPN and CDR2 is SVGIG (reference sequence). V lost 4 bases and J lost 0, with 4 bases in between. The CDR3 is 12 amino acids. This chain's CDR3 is CAWIHSGNTIYF. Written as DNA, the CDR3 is TGTGCCTGGATCCACTCTGGAAACACCATATATTTT.

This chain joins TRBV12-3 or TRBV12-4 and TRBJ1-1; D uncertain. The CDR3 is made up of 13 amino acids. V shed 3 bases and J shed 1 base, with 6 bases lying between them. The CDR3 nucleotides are TGTGCCAGCAGTTTTAGCAGGAACACTGAAGCTTTCTTT. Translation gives CASSFSRNTEAFF.

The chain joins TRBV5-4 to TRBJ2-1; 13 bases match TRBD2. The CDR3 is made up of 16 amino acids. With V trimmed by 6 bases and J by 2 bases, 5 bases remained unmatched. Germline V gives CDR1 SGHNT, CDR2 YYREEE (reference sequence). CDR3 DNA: TGTGCCAGCACCACAGGGACTAGCGGGGCCTACAATGAGCAGTTCTTC. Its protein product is CASTTGTSGAYNEQFF.

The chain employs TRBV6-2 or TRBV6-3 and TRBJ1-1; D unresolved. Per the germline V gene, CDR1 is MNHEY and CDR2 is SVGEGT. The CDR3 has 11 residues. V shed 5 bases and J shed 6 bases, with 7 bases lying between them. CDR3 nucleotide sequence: TGTGCCAGCAGTAGCCGGGCTGAAGCTTTCTTT. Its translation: CASSSRAEAFF.

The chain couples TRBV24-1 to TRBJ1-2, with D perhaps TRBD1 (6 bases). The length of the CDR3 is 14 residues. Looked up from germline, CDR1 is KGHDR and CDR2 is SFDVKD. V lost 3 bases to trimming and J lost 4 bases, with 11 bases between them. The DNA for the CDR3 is TGTGCCACCAGTGATCCTGACAGGAGCTATGGCTACACCTTC. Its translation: CATSDPDRSYGYTF.

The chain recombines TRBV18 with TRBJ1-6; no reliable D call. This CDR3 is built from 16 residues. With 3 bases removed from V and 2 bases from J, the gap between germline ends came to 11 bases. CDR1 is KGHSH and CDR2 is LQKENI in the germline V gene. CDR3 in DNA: TGTGCCAGCTCACCGGCCCGGACTGCCTATAATTCACCCCTCCACTTT. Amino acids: CASSPARTAYNSPLHF.

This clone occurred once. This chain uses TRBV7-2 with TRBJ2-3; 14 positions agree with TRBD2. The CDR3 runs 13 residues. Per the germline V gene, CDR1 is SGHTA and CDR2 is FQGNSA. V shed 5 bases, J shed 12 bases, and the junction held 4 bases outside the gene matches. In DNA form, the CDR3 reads TGTGCCAGCAGCCCGGGACTAGCGGGGGCCCAGTATTTT. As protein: CASSPGLAGAQYF.

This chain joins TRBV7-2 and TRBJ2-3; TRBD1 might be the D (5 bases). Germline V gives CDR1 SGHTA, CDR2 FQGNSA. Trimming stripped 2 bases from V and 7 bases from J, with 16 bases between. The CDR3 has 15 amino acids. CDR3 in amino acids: CASSLLRAGLNTQYF. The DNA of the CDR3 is TGTGCCAGCAGCTTACTCCGGGCAGGGCTAAATACGCAGTATTTT. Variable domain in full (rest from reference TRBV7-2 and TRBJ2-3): GAGVSQSPSNKVTEKGKDVELRCDPISGHTALYWYRQSLGQGLEFLIYFQGNSAPDKSGLPSDRFSAERTGGSVSTLTIQRTQQEDSAVYLCASSLLRAGLNTQYFGPGTRLTVL.

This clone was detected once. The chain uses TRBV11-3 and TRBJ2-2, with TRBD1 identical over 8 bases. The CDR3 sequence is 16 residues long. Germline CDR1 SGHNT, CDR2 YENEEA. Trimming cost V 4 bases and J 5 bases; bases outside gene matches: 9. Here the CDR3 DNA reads TGTGCCAGCAGCTCTGTCCCGGGACAGGTTACCGGGGAGCTGTTTTTT. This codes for CASSSVPGQVTGELFF.

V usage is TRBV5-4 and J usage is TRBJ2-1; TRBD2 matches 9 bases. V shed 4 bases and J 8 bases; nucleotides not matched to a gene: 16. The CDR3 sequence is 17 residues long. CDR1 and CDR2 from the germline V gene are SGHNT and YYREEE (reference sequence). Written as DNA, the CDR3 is TGTGCCAGCAGCAAGGACCTAGGAGCGGGGGGAGGAGATGAGCAGTTCTTC. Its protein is CASSKDLGAGGGDEQFF.

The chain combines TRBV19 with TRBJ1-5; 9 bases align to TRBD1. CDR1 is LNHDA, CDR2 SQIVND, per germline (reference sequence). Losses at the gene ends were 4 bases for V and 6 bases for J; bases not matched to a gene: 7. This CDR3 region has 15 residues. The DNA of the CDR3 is TGTGCCAGTAGTACGAGACAGGGGGGGGGTCAGCCCCAGCATTTT. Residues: CASSTRQGGGQPQHF.

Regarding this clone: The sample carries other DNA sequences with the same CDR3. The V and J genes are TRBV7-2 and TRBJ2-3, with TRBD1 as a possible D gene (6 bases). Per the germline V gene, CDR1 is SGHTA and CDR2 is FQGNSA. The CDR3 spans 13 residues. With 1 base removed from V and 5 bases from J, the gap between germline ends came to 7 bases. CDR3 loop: CASSLVGGDTQYF. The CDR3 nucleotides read TGTGCCAGCAGCTTAGTAGGGGGAGATACGCAGTATTTT.

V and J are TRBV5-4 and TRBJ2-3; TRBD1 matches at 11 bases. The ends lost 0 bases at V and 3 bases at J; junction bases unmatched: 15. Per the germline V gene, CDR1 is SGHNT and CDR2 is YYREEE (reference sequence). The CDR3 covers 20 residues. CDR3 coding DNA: TGTGCCAGCAGCTTGGGGACAGGGGGCCTCCTGCGATATGTAACAGATACGCAGTATTTT. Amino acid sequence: CASSLGTGGLLRYVTDTQYF.